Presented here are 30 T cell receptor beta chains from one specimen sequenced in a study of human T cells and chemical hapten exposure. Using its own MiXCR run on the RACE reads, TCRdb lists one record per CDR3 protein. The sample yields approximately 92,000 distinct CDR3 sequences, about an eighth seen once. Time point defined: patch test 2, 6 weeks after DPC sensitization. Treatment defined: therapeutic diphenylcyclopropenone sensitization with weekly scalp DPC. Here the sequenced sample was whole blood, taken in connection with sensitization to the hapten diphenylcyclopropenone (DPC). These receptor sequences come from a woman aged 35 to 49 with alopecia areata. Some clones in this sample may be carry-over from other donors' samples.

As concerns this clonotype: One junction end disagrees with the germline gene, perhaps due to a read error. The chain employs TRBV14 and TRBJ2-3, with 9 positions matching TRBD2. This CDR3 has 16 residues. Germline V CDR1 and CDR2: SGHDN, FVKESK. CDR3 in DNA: TGTGCCAGCAGCACCCTCGAGCGGGGGGCCCCAGATACACAGTATTTT. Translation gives CASSTLERGAPDTQYF.

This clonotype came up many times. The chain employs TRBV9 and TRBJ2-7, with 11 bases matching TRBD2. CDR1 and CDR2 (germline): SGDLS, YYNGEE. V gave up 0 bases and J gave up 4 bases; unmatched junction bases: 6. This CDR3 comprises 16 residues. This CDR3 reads CASSVDVASGRYEQYF. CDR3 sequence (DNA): TGTGCCAGCAGCGTAGATGTGGCTAGCGGGAGGTACGAGCAGTACTTC.

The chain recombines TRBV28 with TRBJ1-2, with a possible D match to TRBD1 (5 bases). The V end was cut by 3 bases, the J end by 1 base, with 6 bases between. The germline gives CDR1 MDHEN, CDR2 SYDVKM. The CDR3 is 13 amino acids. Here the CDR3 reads CASSFGGNYGYTF. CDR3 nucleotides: TGTGCCAGCAGTTTTGGGGGTAACTATGGCTACACCTTC.

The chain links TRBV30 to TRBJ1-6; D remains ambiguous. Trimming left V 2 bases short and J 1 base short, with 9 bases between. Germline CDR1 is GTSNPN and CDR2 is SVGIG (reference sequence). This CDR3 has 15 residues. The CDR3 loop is CAWSREESYNSPLHF. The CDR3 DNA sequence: TGTGCCTGGAGTCGTGAGGAATCCTATAATTCACCCCTCCACTTT.

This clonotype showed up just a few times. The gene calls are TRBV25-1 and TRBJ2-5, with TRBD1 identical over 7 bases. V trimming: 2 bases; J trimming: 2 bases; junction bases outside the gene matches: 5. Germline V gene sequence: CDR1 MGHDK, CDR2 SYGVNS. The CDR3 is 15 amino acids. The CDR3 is CASSEPGGNQETQYF. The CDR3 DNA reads TGTGCCAGCAGTGAACCAGGGGGAAATCAAGAGACCCAGTACTTC.

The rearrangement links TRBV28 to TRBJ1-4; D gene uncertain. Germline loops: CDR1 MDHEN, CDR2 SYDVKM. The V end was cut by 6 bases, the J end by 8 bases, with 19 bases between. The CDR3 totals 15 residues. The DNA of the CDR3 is TGTGCCAGCAGCCCGGGGTTTTGGGGAATCGAAAAACTGTTTTTT. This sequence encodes CASSPGFWGIEKLFF. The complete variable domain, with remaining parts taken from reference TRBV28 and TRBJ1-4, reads DVKVTQSSRYLVKRTGEKVFLECVQDMDHENMFWYRQDPGLGLRLIYFSYDVKMKEKGDIPEGYSVSREKKERFSLILESASTNQTSMYLCASSPGFWGIEKLFFGSGTQLSVL.

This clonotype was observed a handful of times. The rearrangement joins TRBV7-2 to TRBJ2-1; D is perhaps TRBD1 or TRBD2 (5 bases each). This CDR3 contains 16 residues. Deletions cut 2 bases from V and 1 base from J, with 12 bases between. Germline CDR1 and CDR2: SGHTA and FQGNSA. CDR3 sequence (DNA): TGTGCCAGCAGCTTATCCGGGGCTGGATCCTACAATGAGCAGTTCTTC. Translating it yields CASSLSGAGSYNEQFF.

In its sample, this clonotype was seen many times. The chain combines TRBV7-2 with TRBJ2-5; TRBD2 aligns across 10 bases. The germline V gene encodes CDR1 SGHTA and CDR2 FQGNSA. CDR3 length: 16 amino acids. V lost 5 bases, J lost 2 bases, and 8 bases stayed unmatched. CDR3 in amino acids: CASSPQGLAYQETQYF. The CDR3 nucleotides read TGTGCCAGCAGCCCCCAGGGACTAGCGTATCAAGAGACCCAGTACTTC.

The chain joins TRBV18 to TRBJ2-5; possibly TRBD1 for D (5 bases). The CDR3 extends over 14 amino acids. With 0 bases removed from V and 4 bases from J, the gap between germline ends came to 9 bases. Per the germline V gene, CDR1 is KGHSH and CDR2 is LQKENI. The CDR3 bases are TGTGCCAGCTCACCACCCGTCAGGGCAGAGACCCAGTACTTC. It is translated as CASSPPVRAETQYF. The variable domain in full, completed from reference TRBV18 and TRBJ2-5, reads NAGVMQNPRHLVRRRGQEARLRCSPMKGHSHVYWYRQLPEEGLKFMVYLQKENIIDESGMPKERFSAEFPKEGPSILRIQQVVRGDSAAYFCASSPPVRAETQYFGPGTRLLVL.

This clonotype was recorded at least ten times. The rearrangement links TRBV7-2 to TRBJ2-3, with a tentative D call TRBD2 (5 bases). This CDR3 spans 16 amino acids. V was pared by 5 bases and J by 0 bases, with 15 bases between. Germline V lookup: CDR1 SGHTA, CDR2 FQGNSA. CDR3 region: CASSQKPGVSTDTQYF. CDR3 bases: TGTGCCAGCAGCCAAAAGCCCGGGGTTAGCACAGATACGCAGTATTTT.

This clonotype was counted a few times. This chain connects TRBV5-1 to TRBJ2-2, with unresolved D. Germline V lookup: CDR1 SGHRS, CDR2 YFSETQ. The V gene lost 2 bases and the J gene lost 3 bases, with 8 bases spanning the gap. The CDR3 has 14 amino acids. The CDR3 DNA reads TGCGCCAGCAGCTTCGGGTACCACACCGGGGAGCTGTTTTTT. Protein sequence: CASSFGYHTGELFF.

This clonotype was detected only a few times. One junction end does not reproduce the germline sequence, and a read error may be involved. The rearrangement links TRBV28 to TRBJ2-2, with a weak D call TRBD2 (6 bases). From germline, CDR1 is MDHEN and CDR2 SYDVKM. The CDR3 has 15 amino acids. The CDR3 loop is CASSSTGTHGGELFF. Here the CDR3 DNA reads TGTGCCAGCAGTTCAACCGGGACTCACGGCGGGGAGCTTTTTTTT. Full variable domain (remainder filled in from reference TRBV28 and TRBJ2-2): DVKVTQSSRYLVKRTGEKVFLECVQDMDHENMFWYRQDPGLGLRLIYFSYDVKMKEKGDIPEGYSVSREKKERFSLILESASTNQTSMYLCASSSTGTHGGELFFGEGSRLTVL.

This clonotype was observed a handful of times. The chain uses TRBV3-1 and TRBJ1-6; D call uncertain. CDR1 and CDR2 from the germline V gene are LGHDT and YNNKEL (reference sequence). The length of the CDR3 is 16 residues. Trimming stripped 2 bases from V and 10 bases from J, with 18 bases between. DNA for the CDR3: TGTGCCAGCAGCCAAAATACCCCGGACGCGGGATCACCCCTCCACTTT. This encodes CASSQNTPDAGSPLHF. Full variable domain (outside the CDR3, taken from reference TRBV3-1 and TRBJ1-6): DTAVSQTPKYLVTQMGNDKSIKCEQNLGHDTMYWYKQDSKKFLKIMFSYNNKELIINETVPNRFSPKSPDKAHLNLHINSLELGDSAVYFCASSQNTPDAGSPLHFGNGTRLTVT.

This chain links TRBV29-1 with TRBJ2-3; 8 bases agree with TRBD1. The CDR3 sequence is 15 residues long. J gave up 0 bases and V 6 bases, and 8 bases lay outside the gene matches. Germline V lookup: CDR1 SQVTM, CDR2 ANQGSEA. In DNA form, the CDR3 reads TGCAGCGTCGACCAGACAGGGGCTAGCACAGATACGCAGTATTTT. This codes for CSVDQTGASTDTQYF.

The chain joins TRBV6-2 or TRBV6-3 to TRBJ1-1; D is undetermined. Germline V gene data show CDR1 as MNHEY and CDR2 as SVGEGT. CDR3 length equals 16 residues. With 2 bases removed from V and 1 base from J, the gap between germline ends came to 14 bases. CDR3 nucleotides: TGTGCCAGCAGTTACCAGGCGCCTCATTGGAACACTGAAGCTTTCTTT. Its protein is CASSYQAPHWNTEAFF.

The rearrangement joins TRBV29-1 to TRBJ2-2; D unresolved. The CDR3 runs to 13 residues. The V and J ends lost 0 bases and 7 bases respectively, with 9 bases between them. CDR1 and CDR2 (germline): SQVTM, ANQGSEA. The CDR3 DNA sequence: TGCAGCGTTGAAGATCGTCAGCACGGGGAGCTGTTTTTT. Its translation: CSVEDRQHGELFF.

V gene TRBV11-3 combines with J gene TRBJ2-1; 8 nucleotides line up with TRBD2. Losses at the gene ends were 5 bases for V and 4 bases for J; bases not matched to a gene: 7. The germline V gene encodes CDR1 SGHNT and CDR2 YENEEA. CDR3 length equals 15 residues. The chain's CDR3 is CASSQQEREYNEQFF. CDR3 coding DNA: TGTGCCAGCAGCCAACAAGAGCGGGAGTACAATGAGCAGTTCTTC.

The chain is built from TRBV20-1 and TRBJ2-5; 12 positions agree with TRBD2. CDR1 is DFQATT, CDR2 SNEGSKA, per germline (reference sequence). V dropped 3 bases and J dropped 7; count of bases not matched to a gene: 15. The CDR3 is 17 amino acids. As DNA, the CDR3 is TGCAGTGCTAGCAACCTAGCGGGGGGGGTGACAGAAGGGACCCAGTACTTC. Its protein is CSASNLAGGVTEGTQYF.

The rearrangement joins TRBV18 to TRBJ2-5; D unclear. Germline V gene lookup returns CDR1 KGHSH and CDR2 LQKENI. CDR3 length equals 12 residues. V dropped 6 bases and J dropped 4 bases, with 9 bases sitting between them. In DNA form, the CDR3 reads TGTGCCAGCTCTAGCCAGAGAGAGACCCAGTACTTC. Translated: CASSSQRETQYF.

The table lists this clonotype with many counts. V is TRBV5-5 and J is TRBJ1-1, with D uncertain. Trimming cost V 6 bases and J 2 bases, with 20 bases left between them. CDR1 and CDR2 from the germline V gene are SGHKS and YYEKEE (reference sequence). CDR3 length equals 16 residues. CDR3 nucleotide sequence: TGTGCCAGCAACACGCCCTCCGGGCAGGTCAACACTGAAGCTTTCTTT. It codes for CASNTPSGQVNTEAFF.

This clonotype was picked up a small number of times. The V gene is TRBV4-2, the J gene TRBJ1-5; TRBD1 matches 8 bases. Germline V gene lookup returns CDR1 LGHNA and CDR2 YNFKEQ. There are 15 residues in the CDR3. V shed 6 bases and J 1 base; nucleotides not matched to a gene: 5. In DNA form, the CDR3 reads TGTGCCAGCAGTCGAGACAGGGGAAGCAATCAGCCCCAGCATTTT. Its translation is CASSRDRGSNQPQHF.

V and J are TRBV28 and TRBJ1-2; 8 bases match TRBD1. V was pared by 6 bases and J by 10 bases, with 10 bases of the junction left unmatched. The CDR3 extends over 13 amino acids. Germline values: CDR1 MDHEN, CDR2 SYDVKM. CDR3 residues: CASSTGNRGVYTF. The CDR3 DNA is TGTGCCAGCAGCACTGGGAACAGGGGGGTCTACACCTTC.

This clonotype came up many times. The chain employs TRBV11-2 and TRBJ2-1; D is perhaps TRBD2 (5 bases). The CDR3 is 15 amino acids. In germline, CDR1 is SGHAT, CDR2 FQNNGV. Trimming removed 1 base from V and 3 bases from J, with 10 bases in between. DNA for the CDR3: TGTGCCAGCAGCTTAGTTGCCGGGGTCTACAATGAGCAGTTCTTC. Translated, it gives CASSLVAGVYNEQFF.

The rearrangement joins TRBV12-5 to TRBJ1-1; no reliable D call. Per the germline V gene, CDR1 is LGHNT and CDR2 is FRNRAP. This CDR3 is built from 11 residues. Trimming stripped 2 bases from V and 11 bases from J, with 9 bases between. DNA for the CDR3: TGTGCTAGTGGTTTGATGGGGAATGCTTTCTTT. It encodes CASGLMGNAFF. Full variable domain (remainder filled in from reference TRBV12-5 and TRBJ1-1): DARVTQTPRHKVTEMGQEVTMRCQPILGHNTVFWYRQTMMQGLELLAYFRNRAPLDDSGMPKDRFSAEMPDATLATLKIQPSEPRDSAVYFCASGLMGNAFFGQGTRLTVV.

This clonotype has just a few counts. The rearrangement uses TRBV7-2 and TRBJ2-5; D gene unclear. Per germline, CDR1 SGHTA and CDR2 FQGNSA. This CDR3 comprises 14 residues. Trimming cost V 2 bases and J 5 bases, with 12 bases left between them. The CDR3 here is CASSLIPHRETQYF. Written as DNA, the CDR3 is TGTGCCAGCAGCTTAATCCCTCACCGGGAGACCCAGTACTTC.

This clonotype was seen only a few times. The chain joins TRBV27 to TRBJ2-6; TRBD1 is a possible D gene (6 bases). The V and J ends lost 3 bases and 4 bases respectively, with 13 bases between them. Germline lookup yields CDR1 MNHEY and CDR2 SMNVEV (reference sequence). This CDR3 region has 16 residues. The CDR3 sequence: CASSFQQGSGANVLTF. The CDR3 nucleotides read TGTGCCAGCAGTTTCCAACAGGGCTCGGGGGCCAACGTCCTGACTTTC.

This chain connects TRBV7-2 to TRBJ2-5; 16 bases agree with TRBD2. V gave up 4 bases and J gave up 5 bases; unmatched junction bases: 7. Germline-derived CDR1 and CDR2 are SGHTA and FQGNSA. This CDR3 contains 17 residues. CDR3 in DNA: TGTGCCAGCAGCTCCGGGACTAGCGGGGGGGTTCTGGAGACCCAGTACTTC. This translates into CASSSGTSGGVLETQYF.

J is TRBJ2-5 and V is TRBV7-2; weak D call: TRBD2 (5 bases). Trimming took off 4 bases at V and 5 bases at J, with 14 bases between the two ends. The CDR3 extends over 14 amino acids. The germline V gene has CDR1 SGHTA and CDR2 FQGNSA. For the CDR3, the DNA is TGTGCCAGCAGCTCCAACACCGGCGGGGAGACCCAGTACTTC. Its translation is CASSSNTGGETQYF.

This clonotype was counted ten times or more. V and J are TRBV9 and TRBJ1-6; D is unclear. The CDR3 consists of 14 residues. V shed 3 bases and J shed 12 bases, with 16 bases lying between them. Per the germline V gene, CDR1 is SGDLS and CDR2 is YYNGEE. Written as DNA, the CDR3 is TGTGCCAGCAGCGGTCGTTCCCTAGTGGAACCCCTCCACTTT. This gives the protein CASSGRSLVEPLHF.

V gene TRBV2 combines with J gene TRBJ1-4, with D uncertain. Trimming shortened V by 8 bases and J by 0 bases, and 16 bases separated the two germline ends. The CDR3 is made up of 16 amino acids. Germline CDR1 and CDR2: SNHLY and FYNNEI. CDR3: CASLIQTGATNEKLFF. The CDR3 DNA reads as TGTGCCAGCCTGATACAAACTGGAGCAACTAATGAAAAACTGTTTTTT.